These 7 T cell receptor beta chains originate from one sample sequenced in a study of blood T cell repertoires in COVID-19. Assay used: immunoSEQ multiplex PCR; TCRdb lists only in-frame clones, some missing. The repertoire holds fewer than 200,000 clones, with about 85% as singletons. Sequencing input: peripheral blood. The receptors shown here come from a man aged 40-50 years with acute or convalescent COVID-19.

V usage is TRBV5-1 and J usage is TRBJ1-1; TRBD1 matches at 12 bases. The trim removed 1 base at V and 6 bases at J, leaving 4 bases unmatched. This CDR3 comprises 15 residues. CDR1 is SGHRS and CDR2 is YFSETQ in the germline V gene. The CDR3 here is CASSLKGQGASEAFF. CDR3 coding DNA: TGCGCCAGCAGCTTGAAGGGACAGGGGGCTTCTGAAGCTTTCTTT.

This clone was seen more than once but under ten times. Here the CDR3 reads CASTRTGDQPQHF. CDR3 in DNA: TGTGCCAGCACCCGGACAGGGGACCAGCCCCAGCATTTT. V is TRBV7-9 and J is TRBJ1-5; TRBD1 agrees at 9 bases. Germline loops: CDR1 SEHNR, CDR2 FQNEAQ (reference sequence). The length of the CDR3 is 13 residues. Trimming cost V 7 bases and J 7 bases; bases outside gene matches: 5.

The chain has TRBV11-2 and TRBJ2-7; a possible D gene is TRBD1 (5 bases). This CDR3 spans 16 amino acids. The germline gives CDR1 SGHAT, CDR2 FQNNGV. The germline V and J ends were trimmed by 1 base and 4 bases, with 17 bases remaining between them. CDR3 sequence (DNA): TGTGCCAGCAGCTTAGCCCCACAGGACCATAGGTACGAGCAGTACTTC. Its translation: CASSLAPQDHRYEQYF.

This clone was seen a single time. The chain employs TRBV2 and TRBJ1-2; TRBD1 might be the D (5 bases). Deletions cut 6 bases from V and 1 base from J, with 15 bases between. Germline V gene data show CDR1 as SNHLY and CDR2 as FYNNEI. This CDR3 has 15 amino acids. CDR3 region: CASRKEGEGNYGYTF. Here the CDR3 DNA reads TGTGCCAGCAGAAAGGAAGGGGAGGGTAACTATGGCTACACCTTC.

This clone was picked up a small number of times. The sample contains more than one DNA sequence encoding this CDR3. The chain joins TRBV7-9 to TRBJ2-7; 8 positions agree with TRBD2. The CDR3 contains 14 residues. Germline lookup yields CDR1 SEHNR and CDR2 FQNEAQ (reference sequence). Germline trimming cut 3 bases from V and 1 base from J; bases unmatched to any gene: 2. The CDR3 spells CASSFAGGSYEQYF. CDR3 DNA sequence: TGTGCCAGCAGCTTTGCGGGGGGTTCCTACGAGCAGTACTTC.

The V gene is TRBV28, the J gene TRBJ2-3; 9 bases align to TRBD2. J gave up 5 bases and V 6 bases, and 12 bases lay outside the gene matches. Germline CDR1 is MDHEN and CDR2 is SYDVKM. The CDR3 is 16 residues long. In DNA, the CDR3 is TGTGCCAGCAGCTCCTCTGGCGGGGGGGCTGTAGATACGCAGTATTTT. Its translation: CASSSSGGGAVDTQYF.

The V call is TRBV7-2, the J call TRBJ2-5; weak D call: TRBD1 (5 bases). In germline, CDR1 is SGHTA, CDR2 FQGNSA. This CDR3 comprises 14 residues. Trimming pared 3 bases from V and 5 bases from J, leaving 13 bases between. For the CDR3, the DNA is TGTGCCAGCAGCTTTCGTAGGGGCGCGGAGACCCAGTACTTC. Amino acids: CASSFRRGAETQYF.